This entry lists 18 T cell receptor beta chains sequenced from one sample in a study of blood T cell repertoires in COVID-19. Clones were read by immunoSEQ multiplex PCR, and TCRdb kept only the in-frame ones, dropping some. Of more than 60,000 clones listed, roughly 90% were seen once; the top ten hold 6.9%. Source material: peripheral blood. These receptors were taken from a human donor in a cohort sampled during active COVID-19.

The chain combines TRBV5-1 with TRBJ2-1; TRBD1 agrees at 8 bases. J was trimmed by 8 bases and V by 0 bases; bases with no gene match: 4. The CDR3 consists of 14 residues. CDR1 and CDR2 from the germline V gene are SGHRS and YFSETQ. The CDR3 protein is CASSLAGQADEQFF. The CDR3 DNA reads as TGCGCCAGCAGCTTGGCGGGACAGGCGGATGAGCAGTTCTTC.

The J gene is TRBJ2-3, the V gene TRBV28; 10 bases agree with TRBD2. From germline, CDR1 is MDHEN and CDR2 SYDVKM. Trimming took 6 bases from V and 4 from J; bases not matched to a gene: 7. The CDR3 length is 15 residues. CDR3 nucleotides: TGTGCCAGCAGCTCAGCAGCGGGGGGGGCAGATACGCAGTATTTT. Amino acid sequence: CASSSAAGGADTQYF.

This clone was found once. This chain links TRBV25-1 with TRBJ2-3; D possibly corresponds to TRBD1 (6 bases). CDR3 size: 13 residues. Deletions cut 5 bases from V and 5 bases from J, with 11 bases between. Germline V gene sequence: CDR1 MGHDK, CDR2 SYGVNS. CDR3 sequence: CASSFTGKDTQYF. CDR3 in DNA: TGTGCCAGCAGTTTCACAGGGAAAGATACGCAGTATTTT.

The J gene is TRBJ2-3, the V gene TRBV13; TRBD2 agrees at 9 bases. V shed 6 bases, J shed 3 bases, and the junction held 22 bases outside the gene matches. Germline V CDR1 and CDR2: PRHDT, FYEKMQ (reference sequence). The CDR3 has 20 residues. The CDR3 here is CASSPTPAAGGLWETDTQYF. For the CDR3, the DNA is TGTGCCAGCAGTCCTACCCCCGCAGCGGGGGGCCTCTGGGAGACAGATACGCAGTATTTT.

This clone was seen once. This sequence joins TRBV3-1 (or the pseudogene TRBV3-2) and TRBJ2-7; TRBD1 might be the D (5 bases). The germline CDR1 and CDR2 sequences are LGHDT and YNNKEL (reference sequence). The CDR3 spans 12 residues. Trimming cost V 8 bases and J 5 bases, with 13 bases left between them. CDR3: CASGAGVHEQYF. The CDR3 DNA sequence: TGTGCCAGCGGGGCAGGAGTTCACGAGCAGTACTTC.

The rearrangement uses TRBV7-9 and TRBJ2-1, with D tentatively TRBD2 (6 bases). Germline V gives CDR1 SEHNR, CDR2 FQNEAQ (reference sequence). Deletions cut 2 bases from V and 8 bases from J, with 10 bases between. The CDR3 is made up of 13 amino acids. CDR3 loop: CASSLPGGDEQFF. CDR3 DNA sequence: TGTGCCAGCAGCTTACCTGGAGGGGATGAGCAGTTCTTC.

CDR3 sequence: CASSPVSGNTEAFF. In DNA, the CDR3 is TGTGCCAGCAGTCCGGTGAGTGGGAACACTGAAGCTTTCTTT. V gene TRBV6-4 combines with J gene TRBJ1-1; D ambiguous. V dropped 5 bases and J dropped 1 base, with 11 bases sitting between them. Germline assignment: CDR1 MRHNA and CDR2 SNTAGT. This CDR3 is 14 amino acids long.

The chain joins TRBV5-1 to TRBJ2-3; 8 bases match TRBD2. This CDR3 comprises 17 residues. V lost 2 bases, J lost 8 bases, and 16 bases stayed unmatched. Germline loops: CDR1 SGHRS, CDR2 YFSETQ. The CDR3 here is CASSFGGTRGSVGTQYF. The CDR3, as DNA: TGCGCCAGCAGCTTCGGAGGGACTAGAGGATCCGTTGGTACGCAGTATTTT.

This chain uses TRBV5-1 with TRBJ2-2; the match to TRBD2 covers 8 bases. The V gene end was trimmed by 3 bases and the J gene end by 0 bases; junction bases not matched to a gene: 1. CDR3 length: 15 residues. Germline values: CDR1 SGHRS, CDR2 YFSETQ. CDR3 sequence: CASSSSGSNTGELFF. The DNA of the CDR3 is TGCGCCAGCAGCTCTAGCGGGTCGAACACCGGGGAGCTGTTTTTT.

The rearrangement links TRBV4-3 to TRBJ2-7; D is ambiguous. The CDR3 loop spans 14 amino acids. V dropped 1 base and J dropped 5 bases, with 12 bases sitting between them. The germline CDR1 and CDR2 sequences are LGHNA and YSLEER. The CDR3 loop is CASSQVPARDEQYF. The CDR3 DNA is TGCGCCAGCAGCCAAGTTCCGGCCCGGGACGAGCAGTACTTC.

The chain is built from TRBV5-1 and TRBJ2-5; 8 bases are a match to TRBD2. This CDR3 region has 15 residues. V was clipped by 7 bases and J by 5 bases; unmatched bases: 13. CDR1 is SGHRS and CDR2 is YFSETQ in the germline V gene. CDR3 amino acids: CASASSSGGRETQYF. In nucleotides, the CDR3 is TGCGCCAGCGCCTCCTCGAGCGGGGGTAGGGAGACCCAGTACTTC.

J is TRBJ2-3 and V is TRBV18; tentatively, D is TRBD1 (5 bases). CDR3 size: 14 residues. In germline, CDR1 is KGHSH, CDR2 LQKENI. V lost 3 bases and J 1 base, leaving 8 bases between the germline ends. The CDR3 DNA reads TGTGCCAGCTCACCGGACACGGGCACAGATACGCAGTATTTT. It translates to CASSPDTGTDTQYF.

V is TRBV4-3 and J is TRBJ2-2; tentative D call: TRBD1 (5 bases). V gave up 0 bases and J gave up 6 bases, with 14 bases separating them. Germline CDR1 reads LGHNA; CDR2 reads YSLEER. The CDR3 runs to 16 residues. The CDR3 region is CASSQEGALTAGELFF. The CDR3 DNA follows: TGCGCCAGCAGCCAAGAAGGGGCCCTCACCGCCGGGGAGCTGTTTTTT.

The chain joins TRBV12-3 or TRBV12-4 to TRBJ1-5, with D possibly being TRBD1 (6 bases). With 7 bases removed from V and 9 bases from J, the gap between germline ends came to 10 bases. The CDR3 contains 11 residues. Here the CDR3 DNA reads TGTGCCAGCACCCGAGGGGGGCCCCAGCATTTT. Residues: CASTRGGPQHF.

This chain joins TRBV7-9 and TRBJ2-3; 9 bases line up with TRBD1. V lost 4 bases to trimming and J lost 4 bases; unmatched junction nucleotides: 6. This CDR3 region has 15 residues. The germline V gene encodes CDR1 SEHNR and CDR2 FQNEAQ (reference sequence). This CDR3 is CASSSRQGGADTQYF. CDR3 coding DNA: TGTGCCAGCAGCTCCCGACAGGGGGGCGCAGATACGCAGTATTTT.

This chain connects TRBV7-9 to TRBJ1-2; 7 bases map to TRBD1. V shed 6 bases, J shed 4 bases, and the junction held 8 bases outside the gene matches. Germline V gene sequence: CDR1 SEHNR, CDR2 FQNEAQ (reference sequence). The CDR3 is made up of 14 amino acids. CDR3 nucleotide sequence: TGTGCCAGCAGTTATCGGGACAGCCCCTATGGCTACACCTTC. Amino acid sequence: CASSYRDSPYGYTF. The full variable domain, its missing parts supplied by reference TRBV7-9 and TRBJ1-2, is DTGVSQNPRHKITKRGQNVTFRCDPISEHNRLYWYRQTLGQGPEFLTYFQNEAQLEKSRLLSDRFSAERPKGSFSTLEIQRTEQGDSAMYLCASSYRDSPYGYTFGSGTRLTVV.

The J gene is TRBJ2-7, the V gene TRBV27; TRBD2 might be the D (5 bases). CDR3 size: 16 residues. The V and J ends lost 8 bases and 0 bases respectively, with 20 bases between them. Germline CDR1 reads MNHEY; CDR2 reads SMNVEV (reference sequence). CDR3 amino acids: CASGTLKSGSSYEQYF. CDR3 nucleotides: TGTGCCAGCGGAACCCTAAAGTCGGGGAGCTCCTACGAGCAGTACTTC.

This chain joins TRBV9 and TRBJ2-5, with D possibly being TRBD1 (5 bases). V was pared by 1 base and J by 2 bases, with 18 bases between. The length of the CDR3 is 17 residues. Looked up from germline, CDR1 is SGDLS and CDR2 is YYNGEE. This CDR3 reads CASSVTPVRTGQETQYF. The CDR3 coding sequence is TGTGCCAGCAGCGTAACCCCAGTCCGAACAGGTCAAGAGACCCAGTACTTC.